Listed here is a single T cell receptor beta chain. No antigen is known for it. These data are taken from a study of spatial heterogeneity in lung cancer. For the study at large: Alpha-chain detections were consistently fewer than beta-chain detections among the sequences. The average count in raw reads for each unique TCR and UMI combination exceeded nine appearances.

Notes on the study in general: The study found ubiquitous expanded tumor TCRs in blood more at resection than follow-up.

MiXCR, applied by TCRdb to the 5' RACE reads, yields one record per CDR3 protein. The sample includes fewer than 40,000 distinct CDR3 sequences, around 7% of them seen just once. The germline V gene encodes CDR1 SNHLY and CDR2 FYNNEI. This CDR3 contains 13 residues. Trimming pared 4 bases from V and 1 base from J, leaving 7 bases between. Time point of the sample: sample taken at primary tumor resection. Whole RNA, which was extracted from tumor, nontumor lung tissue or frozen PBMC, was sequenced without any cell sorting. The V call is TRBV2, the J call TRBJ1-2; D gene ambiguous. Sequences were derived from PBMCs, sampled at surgery. The TCR originated in a male donor with early-stage non-small cell lung cancer. CDR3 sequence reads: CASSVDDNYGYTF. CDR3 nucleotides: TGTGCCAGCAGTGTGGACGATAACTATGGCTACACCTTC.